This T cell receptor beta chain was captured by sequencing in a study of T cell clusters in autoimmune cytopenias. Study-level findings and limits: Primary autoimmune cytopenia patients appeared to lack physiological T cell clusters present in healthy donors. TRB repertoire shifts in secondary cytopenia and chronic lymphocytic leukemia mostly reflected lymphoma, not autoimmunity.

Comments on this clonotype: Antigen specificity is unknown.

Germline V CDR1 and CDR2: ENHRY, SYGVKD. This CDR3 region has 13 residues. TRB was amplified by touch-down multiplex PCR, primer pools A and B combined. TCRdb processed the multiplex PCR reads again and assigns one entry to each CDR3 protein, with no DNA. This table holds roughly 6,900 distinct CDR3 sequences. TRB amplification used approximately 250 ng of peripheral blood genomic DNA. Sample: peripheral blood. This TCR came from a human donor with an autoimmune cytopenia or autoimmune hepatitis (not recorded which). V is TRBV10-3 and J is TRBJ1-1. The CDR3 loop reads CANQEGPTRAAFF.